This T cell receptor beta chain was identified during a study of T cells in Graves' hyperthyroidism and ophthalmopathy. CDR1 and CDR2 (germline): LNHDA, SQIVND (reference sequence). The CDR3 consists of 14 residues. V was pared by 5 bases and J by 6 bases, with 13 bases between. Amplification targeted TCR beta CDR3 regions from RNA transcripts. The HTBI primer set served for first-round RT-PCR of the TCR CDR3. A single record per CDR3 protein comes from TCRdb applying MiXCR to the multiplex PCR reads. The sample contains some 600,000 distinct CDR3 sequences, roughly 13% of which appear only once. The V call is TRBV19, the J call TRBJ1-4, with D unresolved. The sequence came from a young woman with Graves' hyperthyroidism that later progressed to Graves' ophthalmopathy. Sequencing input: blood. CDR3 coding DNA: TGTGCCAGTAGTCTCGTTCGACCAGATGAAAAACTGTTTTTT. Its translation is CASSLVRPDEKLFF.